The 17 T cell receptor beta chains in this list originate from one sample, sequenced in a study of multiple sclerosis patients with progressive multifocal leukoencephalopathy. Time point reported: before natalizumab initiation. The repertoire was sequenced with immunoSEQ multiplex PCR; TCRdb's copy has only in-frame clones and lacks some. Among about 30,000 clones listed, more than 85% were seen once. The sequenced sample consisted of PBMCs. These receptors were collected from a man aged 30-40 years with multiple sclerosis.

As DNA, the CDR3 is TGCGCCAGCAGCCAAGTGGGGACAGGGGAAGGAAACACCATATATTTT. This translates into CASSQVGTGEGNTIYF. This chain links TRBV4-1 with TRBJ1-3; 10 nucleotides line up with TRBD1. V lost 1 base, J lost 4 bases, and 4 bases stayed unmatched. The CDR3 consists of 16 residues. The germline V gene has CDR1 MGHRA and CDR2 YSYEKL.

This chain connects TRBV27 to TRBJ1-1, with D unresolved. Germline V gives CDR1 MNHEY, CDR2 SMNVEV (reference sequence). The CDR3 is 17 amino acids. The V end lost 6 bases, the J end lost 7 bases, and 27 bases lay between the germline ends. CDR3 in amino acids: CASRLYSGIFGENEAFF. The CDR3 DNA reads TGTGCCAGCAGACTATATTCCGGGATCTTCGGGGAGAATGAAGCTTTCTTT.

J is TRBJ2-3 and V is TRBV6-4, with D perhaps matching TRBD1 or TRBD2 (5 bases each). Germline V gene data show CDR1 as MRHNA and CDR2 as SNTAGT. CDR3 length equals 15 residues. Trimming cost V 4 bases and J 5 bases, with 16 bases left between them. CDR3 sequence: CASSAEEGTLDTQYF. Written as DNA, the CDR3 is TGTGCCAGCAGTGCAGAGGAAGGGACCCTAGATACGCAGTATTTT.

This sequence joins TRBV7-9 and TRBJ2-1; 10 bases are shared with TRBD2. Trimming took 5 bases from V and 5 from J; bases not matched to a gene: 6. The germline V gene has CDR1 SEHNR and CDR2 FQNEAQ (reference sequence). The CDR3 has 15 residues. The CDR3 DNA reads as TGTGCCAGCAGCATAAGCGGGAGGGTCCACAATGAGCAGTTCTTC. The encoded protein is CASSISGRVHNEQFF.

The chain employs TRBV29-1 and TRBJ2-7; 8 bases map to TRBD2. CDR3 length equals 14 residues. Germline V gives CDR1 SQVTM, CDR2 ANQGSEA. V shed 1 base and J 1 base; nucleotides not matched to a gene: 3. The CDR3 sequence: CSVEGSGRSYEQYF. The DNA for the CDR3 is TGCAGCGTTGAAGGGAGCGGGAGATCCTACGAGCAGTACTTC.

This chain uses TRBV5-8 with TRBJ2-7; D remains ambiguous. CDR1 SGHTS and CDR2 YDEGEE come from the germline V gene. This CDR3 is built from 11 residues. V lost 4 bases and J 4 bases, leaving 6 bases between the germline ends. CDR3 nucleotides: TGTGCCAGCAGCCGGATATACGAGCAGTACGTC. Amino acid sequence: CASSRIYEQYV.

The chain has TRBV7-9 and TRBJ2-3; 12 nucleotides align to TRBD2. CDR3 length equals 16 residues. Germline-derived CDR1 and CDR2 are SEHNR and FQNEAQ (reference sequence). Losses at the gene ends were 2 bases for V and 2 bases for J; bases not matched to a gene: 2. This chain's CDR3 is CASSLSSGRVTDTQYF. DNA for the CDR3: TGTGCCAGCAGCTTATCTAGCGGGAGGGTCACAGATACGCAGTATTTT.

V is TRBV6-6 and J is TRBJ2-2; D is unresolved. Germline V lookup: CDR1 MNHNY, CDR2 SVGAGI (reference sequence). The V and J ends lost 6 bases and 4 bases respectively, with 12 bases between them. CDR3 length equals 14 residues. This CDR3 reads CASSLLGSTGELFF. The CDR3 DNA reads TGTGCCAGCAGCCTCTTAGGGTCCACCGGGGAGCTGTTTTTT.

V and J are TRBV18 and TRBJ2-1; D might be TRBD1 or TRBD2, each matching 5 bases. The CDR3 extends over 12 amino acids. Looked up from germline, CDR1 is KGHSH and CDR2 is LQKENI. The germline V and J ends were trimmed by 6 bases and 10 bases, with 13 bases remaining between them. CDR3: CASSRTRDEQFF. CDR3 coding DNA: TGTGCCAGCTCGCGTACTAGGGACGAGCAGTTCTTC.

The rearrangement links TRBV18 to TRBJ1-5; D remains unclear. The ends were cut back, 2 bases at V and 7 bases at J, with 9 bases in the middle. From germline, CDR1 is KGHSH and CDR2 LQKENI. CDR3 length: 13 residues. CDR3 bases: TGTGCCAGCTCACCAGGGGTCAACCAGCCCCAGCATTTT. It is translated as CASSPGVNQPQHF.

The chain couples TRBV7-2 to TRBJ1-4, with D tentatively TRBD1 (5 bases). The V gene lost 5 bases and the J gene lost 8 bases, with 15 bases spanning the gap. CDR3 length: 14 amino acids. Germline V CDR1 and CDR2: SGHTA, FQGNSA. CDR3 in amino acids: CASSLGTGYEKLFF. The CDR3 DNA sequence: TGTGCCAGCAGCCTCGGGACGGGATACGAAAAACTGTTTTTT.

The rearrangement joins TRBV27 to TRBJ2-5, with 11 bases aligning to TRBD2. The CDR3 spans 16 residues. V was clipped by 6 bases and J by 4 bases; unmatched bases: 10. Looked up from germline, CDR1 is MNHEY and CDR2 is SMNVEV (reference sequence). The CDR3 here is CASSSISGRAGETQYF. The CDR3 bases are TGTGCCAGCAGCTCAATTAGCGGGAGGGCCGGAGAGACCCAGTACTTC.

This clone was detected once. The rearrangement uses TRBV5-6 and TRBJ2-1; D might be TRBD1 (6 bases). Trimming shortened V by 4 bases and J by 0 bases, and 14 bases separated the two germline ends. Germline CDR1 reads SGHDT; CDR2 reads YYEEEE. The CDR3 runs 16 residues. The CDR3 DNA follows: TGTGCCAGCAGCCGGGGTGGGGGCCGCTCCTACAATGAGCAGTTCTTC. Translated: CASSRGGGRSYNEQFF.

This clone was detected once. This chain's CDR3 is CASSFDSLYEQYF. CDR3 in DNA: TGTGCCAGCAGCTTTGACTCTTTATACGAGCAGTACTTC. The chain combines TRBV7-9 with TRBJ2-7; no clear D gene. CDR1 and CDR2 (germline): SEHNR, FQNEAQ (reference sequence). This CDR3 is 13 amino acids long. Trimming removed 3 bases from V and 4 bases from J, with 10 bases in between. Variable domain in full (rest from reference TRBV7-9 and TRBJ2-7): DTGVSQNPRHKITKRGQNVTFRCDPISEHNRLYWYRQTLGQGPEFLTYFQNEAQLEKSRLLSDRFSAERPKGSFSTLEIQRTEQGDSAMYLCASSFDSLYEQYFGPGTRLTVT.

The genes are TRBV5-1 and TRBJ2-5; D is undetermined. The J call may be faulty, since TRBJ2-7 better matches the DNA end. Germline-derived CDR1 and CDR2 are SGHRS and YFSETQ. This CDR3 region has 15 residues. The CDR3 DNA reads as TGCGCCAGCAGCTTGGATTGGAGACTTCCTCGCGAGCAGTACTTC. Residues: CASSLDWRLPREQYF.

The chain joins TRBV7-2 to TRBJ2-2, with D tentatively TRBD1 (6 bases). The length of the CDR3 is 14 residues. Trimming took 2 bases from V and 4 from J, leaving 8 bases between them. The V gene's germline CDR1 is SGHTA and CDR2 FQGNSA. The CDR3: CASSLQGSTGELFF. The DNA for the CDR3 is TGTGCCAGCAGCTTACAGGGGTCCACCGGGGAGCTGTTTTTT.

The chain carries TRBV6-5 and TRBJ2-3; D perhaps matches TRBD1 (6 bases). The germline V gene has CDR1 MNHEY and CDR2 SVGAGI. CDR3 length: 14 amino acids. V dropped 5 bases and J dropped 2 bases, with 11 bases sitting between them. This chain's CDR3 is CASSKGQSTDTQYF. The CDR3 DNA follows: TGTGCCAGCAGTAAAGGACAGTCCACAGATACGCAGTATTTT.